The 7 T cell receptor beta chains listed next were all sequenced from one sample in a study of T cell responses to AZD1222 COVID-19 vaccine. Assay used: immunoSEQ multiplex PCR; TCRdb lists only in-frame clones, some missing. This table has around 150,000 clones, approximately 92% appearing once. The source material was peripheral blood, sampled 28 days after the second AZD1222 dose. These receptors were taken from an adult who received the AZD1222 COVID-19 vaccine.

The J gene is TRBJ2-5, the V gene TRBV15; no clear D gene. The CDR3 totals 14 residues. V was shortened by 2 bases and J by 5 bases, with 12 bases between the two germline ends. Germline lookup yields CDR1 LNHNV and CDR2 YYDKDF (reference sequence). The DNA for the CDR3 is TGTGCCACCAGCAGACCGCAGCTAAGGGAGACCCAGTACTTC. It codes for CATSRPQLRETQYF. The full variable domain, rest sourced from reference TRBV15 and TRBJ2-5, is DAMVIQNPRYQVTQFGKPVTLSCSQTLNHNVMYWYQQKSSQAPKLLFHYYDKDFNNEADTPDNFQSRRPNTSFCFLDIRSPGLGDTAMYLCATSRPQLRETQYFGPGTRLLVL.

The chain combines TRBV20-1 with TRBJ2-3; D call uncertain. This CDR3 spans 11 amino acids. Germline loops: CDR1 DFQATT, CDR2 SNEGSKA (reference sequence). Trimming shortened V by 4 bases and J by 9 bases, and 11 bases separated the two germline ends. DNA for the CDR3: TGCAGTGCTAAGTCGCCATCCACGCAGTATTTT. It yields the protein CSAKSPSTQYF.

This chain connects TRBV10-3 to TRBJ2-1; 13 bases are shared with TRBD2. Germline-derived CDR1 and CDR2 are ENHRY and SYGVKD. The CDR3 sequence is 13 residues long. The CDR3 sequence: CASGTSGNNEQFF. The DNA of the CDR3 is TGTGCATCCGGGACTAGCGGGAACAATGAGCAGTTCTTC.

The chain joins TRBV18 to TRBJ2-2; D gene ambiguous. The V gene lost 6 bases and the J gene lost 4 bases, with 6 bases spanning the gap. This CDR3 is 12 amino acids long. The germline V gene encodes CDR1 KGHSH and CDR2 LQKENI. DNA of the CDR3: TGTGCCAGCTCTCGTCGCACCGGGGAGCTGTTTTTT. Protein product: CASSRRTGELFF.

The rearrangement links TRBV19 to TRBJ1-4; 7 bases map to TRBD1. J lost 3 bases, V lost 3 bases, and 7 bases had no gene match. This CDR3 is 16 amino acids long. CDR1 and CDR2 from the germline V gene are LNHDA and SQIVND (reference sequence). The CDR3 loop is CASSILTGNSNEKLFF. The CDR3 region has the DNA TGTGCCAGTAGTATTTTGACAGGGAATTCTAATGAAAAACTGTTTTTT.

V and J are TRBV15 and TRBJ2-7, with D uncertain. CDR3 length: 15 residues. Trimming left V 1 base short and J 1 base short, with 11 bases between. From germline, CDR1 is LNHNV and CDR2 YYDKDF (reference sequence). The CDR3 region is CATSRVDSPSYEQYF. In DNA, the CDR3 is TGTGCCACCAGCAGAGTAGATTCCCCTTCCTACGAGCAGTACTTC.

This clone was picked up a small number of times. This chain joins TRBV7-9 and TRBJ2-7; unclear D gene. The length of the CDR3 is 13 residues. V gave up 3 bases and J gave up 9 bases, with 15 bases separating them. The germline CDR1 and CDR2 sequences are SEHNR and FQNEAQ (reference sequence). The CDR3 DNA follows: TGTGCCAGCAGCTTTGCCGGGTCGTCTAGGCAGTACTTC. Its protein product is CASSFAGSSRQYF.